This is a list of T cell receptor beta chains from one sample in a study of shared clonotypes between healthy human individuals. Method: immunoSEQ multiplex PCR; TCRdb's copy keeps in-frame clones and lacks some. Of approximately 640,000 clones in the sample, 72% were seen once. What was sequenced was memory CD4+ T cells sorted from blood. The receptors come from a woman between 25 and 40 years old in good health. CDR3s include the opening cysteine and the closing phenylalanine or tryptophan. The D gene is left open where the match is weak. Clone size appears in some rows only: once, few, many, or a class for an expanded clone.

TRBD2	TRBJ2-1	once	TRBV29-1	TGCAGCGTTGATGATGTAGCGGGAGGGCGTCTCGTCGAGCAGTTCTTC	CSVDDVAGGRLVEQFF
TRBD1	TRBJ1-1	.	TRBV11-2	TGTGCCAGCAGCTCCTACAGGGGGCCGCGCTTCGCCCGCTTGAAAGCTTTCTTT	CASSSYRGPRFARLKAFF
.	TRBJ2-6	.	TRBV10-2	TGCGCCAGCAGGTCCTCGGGAGCTGGGGCCAACGTCCTGACTTTC	CASRSSGAGANVLTF
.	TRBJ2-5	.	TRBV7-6	TGTGCCAGCAGCTTCGTGGGGGAGACCCAGTACTTC	CASSFVGETQYF
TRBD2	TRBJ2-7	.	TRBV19	TGTGCCAGTAGTACACTAGCGGGAGCGTCCTACGAGCAGTACTTC	CASSTLAGASYEQYF
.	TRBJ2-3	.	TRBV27	TGTGCCAGCAGTTTATGGTCGACAGATACGCAGTATTTT	CASSLWSTDTQYF
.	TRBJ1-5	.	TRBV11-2	TGTGCCAGCAGCTTAGTATCCCCCCAGCATTTT	CASSLVSPQHF
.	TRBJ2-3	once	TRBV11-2	TGTGCCAGCACCGGTTACACAGATACGCAGTATTTT	CASTGYTDTQYF
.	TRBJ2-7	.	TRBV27	TGTGCCAGCAGTTTATCTGGATTTATCTACGAGCAGTACTTC	CASSLSGFIYEQYF
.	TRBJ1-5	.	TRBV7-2	TGTGCCAGCAGCGTCGGCAGCGCGGGAAATCAGCCCCAGCATTTT	CASSVGSAGNQPQHF
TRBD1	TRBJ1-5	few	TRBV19	TGTGCCAGTAGTATAGATCGGACAGGCTATAGCAATCAGCCCCAGCATTTT	CASSIDRTGYSNQPQHF
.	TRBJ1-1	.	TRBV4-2	TGTGCCAGCATCCCCGGGGGGAAGAACACTGAAGCTTTCTTT	CASIPGGKNTEAFF
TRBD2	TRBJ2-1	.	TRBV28	TGTGCCAGCCGGGGCGGGAGTTTGCACAATGAGCAGTTCTTC	CASRGGSLHNEQFF
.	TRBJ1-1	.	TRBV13	TGTGCCAGCAGCTTAGTTGTGGGGGGGACTGAAGCTTTCTTT	CASSLVVGGTEAFF
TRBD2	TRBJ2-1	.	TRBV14	TGTGCCAGCAAGCGGGAGGGCGCTTACAATGAGCAGTTCTTC	CASKREGAYNEQFF
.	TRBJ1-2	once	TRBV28	TGTGCCAGCAGTTTGCGCGTAGCTAACTATGGCTACACCTTC	CASSLRVANYGYTF
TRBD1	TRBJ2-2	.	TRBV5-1	TGCGCCAGCAGCTTGGCCGGGACAGGGGTCGTATCGGGCACCGGGGAGCTGTTTTTT	CASSLAGTGVVSGTGELFF
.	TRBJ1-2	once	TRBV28	TGTGCCAGCAGTTTATATAACTATGGCTACACCTTC	CASSLYNYGYTF
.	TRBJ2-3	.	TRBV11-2	TGTGCCAGCAGAAGCGGGAGCACAGATACGCAGTATTTT	CASRSGSTDTQYF
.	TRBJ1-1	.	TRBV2	TGTGCCAGCAGTGAAGTTTTGACTGACACTGAAGCTTTCTTT	CASSEVLTDTEAFF
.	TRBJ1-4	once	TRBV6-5	TGTGCCAGCAGACCCTCCGGTGCAACTAATGAAAAACTGTTTTTT	CASRPSGATNEKLFF
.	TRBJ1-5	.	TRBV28	TGTGCCAGCAGTTTAAGCGGGGGCTTAGGTTTACCCCAGCATTTT	CASSLSGGLGLPQHF
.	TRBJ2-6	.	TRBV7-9	TGTGCCAGCAGCCCCCCTCGTTCTGGGGCCAACGTCCTGACTTTC	CASSPPRSGANVLTF
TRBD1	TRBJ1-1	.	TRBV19	TGTGCCAGTAGTATAGGACAGGGCAGCACTGAAGCTTTCTTT	CASSIGQGSTEAFF
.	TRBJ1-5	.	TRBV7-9	TGTGCCAGCAGCCGAACGGGAGCCGAGAATCAGCCCCAGCATTTT	CASSRTGAENQPQHF
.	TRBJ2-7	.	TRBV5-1	TGCGCCAGCAGCTTGGCTGACCACTACGAGCAGTACTTC	CASSLADHYEQYF
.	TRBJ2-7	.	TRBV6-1	TGTGCCAGCAGATCAGGCGGGGACCACTACGAGCAGTACTTC	CASRSGGDHYEQYF
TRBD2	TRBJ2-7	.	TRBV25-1	TGTGCCAGCAGTGAATCCGGGACTAGCGGGATCTACGAGCAGTACTTC	CASSESGTSGIYEQYF
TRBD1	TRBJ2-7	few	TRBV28	TGTGCCAGCAGTTTTAGGACAGGGGGTTACGAGCAGTACTTC	CASSFRTGGYEQYF
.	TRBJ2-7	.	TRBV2	TGTGCCAGCAGTGAAGCAGCAGGGGAAGCCTACGAGCAGTACTTC	CASSEAAGEAYEQYF
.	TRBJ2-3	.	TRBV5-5	TGTGCCAGCAGCTCTTGGACACAGGATACGCAGTATTTT	CASSSWTQDTQYF
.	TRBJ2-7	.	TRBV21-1	TGTGCCAGCAGCAATCGGCCTAGCGGTTCCTACGAGCAGTACTTC	CASSNRPSGSYEQYF
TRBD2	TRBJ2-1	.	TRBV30	TGTGCCTGGAGTGTGGGCCTAGGGGAGGGTGAGCAGTTCTTC	CAWSVGLGEGEQFF
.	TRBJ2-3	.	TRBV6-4	TGTGCCAGCAGTGACGCAAGCCTCAGGGCGAGAGATACGCAGTATTTT	CASSDASLRARDTQYF
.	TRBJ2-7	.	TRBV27	TGTGCCAGCATAGCCGGGACGGGCTACGAGCAGTACTTC	CASIAGTGYEQYF
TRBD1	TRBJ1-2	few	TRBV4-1	TGCGCCAGCAGCCTCGGAGGGAGGGGGCGGTCTAACTATGGCTACACCTTC	CASSLGGRGRSNYGYTF
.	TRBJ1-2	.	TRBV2	TGTGCCAGCAGCGCCAACTATGGCTACACCTTC	CASSANYGYTF
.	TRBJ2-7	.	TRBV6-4	TGTGCCAGCAGCAAAATGGGGGAAAAAGGATCCTACGAGCAGTACTTC	CASSKMGEKGSYEQYF
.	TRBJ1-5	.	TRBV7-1	TGTGCCAGCAGGTCGGGACTTTATAGCAATCAGCCCCAGCATTTT	CASRSGLYSNQPQHF
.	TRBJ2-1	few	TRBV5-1	TGCGCCAGCAGCGCCCCTGTCCATGAGCAGTTCTTC	CASSAPVHEQFF